Below are 32 T cell receptor beta chains sequenced from a single sample in a study of T cell responses to AZD1222 COVID-19 vaccine. Only in-frame clones appear in the TCRdb table, and some are missing; sequencing was by immunoSEQ multiplex PCR. The data show 100,000 to 150,000 clones, about 89% seen once. The specimen comprised peripheral blood, sampled on day 0 of AZD1222 vaccination. The receptors were gathered from an adult in good health.

This chain uses TRBV15 with TRBJ2-7; the D call may be TRBD1 or TRBD2 (6 bases each). CDR1 LNHNV and CDR2 YYDKDF come from the germline V gene (reference sequence). Deletions cut 1 base from V and 6 bases from J, with 10 bases between. The CDR3 length is 13 residues. The CDR3 DNA is TGTGCCACCAGCAGAGTAACGGGGGCCGAGCAGTACTTC. The encoded protein is CATSRVTGAEQYF.

The chain carries TRBV6-2 or TRBV6-3 and TRBJ2-2; 13 nucleotides match TRBD2. The V and J ends lost 2 bases and 5 bases, in that order; junction bases with no gene match: 2. Germline V gives CDR1 MNHEY, CDR2 SVGEGT. There are 16 residues in the CDR3. The CDR3 region has the DNA TGTGCCAGCAGTTACCTGACTAGCGGGAGGACCGGGGAGCTGTTTTTT. Protein sequence: CASSYLTSGRTGELFF.

This chain joins TRBV29-1 and TRBJ2-7, with D uncertain. The CDR3 covers 13 residues. CDR1 is SQVTM and CDR2 is ANQGSEA in the germline V gene. Trimming left V 3 bases short and J 1 base short, with 10 bases between. This CDR3 is CSVEIDISYEQYF. CDR3 DNA: TGCAGCGTTGAGATAGATATTTCCTACGAGCAGTACTTC.

The rearrangement joins TRBV2 to TRBJ2-5; a weak D match, TRBD2 (5 bases). CDR1 SNHLY and CDR2 FYNNEI come from the germline V gene. CDR3 length equals 15 residues. Trimming cost V 0 bases and J 5 bases, with 13 bases left between them. The CDR3 region is CASSEAFAGGETQYF. In nucleotides, the CDR3 is TGTGCCAGCAGTGAAGCCTTCGCGGGCGGGGAGACCCAGTACTTC.

The V gene is TRBV6-5, the J gene TRBJ2-7; 11 bases match TRBD2. From germline, CDR1 is MNHEY and CDR2 SVGAGI. Trimming at V came to 5 bases and at J to 3 bases, leaving 6 bases not matched to a gene. This CDR3 is 15 amino acids long. Written as DNA, the CDR3 is TGTGCCAGCAGTCAACTAGGACTAGCGGGCTACGAGCAGTACTTC. Its translation: CASSQLGLAGYEQYF.

V usage is TRBV19 and J usage is TRBJ1-6; a weak D match, TRBD1 (5 bases). Trimming shortened V by 3 bases and J by 9 bases, and 18 bases separated the two germline ends. Germline V CDR1 and CDR2: LNHDA, SQIVND (reference sequence). The CDR3 loop spans 16 amino acids. CDR3 loop: CASSIVGGAVSSPLHF. CDR3 nucleotides: TGTGCCAGTAGTATCGTTGGTGGGGCAGTTAGTTCACCCCTCCACTTT.

The chain joins TRBV9 to TRBJ2-7; D remains unclear. This CDR3 has 12 residues. In germline, CDR1 is SGDLS, CDR2 YYNGEE. Trimming shortened V by 3 bases and J by 7 bases, and 11 bases separated the two germline ends. The CDR3 sequence is CASSGSPGEQYF. The CDR3 region has the DNA TGTGCCAGCAGCGGGTCCCCGGGTGAGCAGTACTTC.

V usage is TRBV11-1 and J usage is TRBJ2-3; TRBD1 agrees at 9 bases. Losses at the gene ends were 4 bases for V and 4 bases for J; bases not matched to a gene: 9. This CDR3 has 16 amino acids. Germline values: CDR1 SGHAT, CDR2 FQDESV (reference sequence). The CDR3 DNA reads as TGTGCCAGCAGCTCCACATGGGACAGGGAGGCAGATACGCAGTATTTT. It encodes CASSSTWDREADTQYF.

V gene TRBV7-9 combines with J gene TRBJ2-7; possible D gene TRBD1, 6 bases. Trimming stripped 2 bases from V and 9 bases from J, with 20 bases between. The CDR3 loop spans 15 amino acids. Germline CDR1 and CDR2: SEHNR and FQNEAQ (reference sequence). CDR3: CASSLTTGPQQGQYF. The CDR3 bases are TGTGCCAGCAGCTTAACGACAGGTCCTCAACAGGGGCAGTACTTC.

The chain is built from TRBV18 and TRBJ2-5; 7 nucleotides agree with TRBD1. The trim removed 2 bases at V and 3 bases at J, leaving 6 bases unmatched. This CDR3 contains 15 residues. The germline V gene has CDR1 KGHSH and CDR2 LQKENI. CDR3 sequence reads: CASSPWDREEETQYF. For the CDR3, the DNA is TGTGCCAGCTCACCATGGGACAGAGAGGAAGAGACCCAGTACTTC.

The J gene is TRBJ2-5, the V gene TRBV7-9; the D gene could be TRBD1 or TRBD2 (5 bases each). From germline, CDR1 is SEHNR and CDR2 FQNEAQ (reference sequence). The CDR3 runs 18 residues. V was cut by 0 bases and J by 5 bases, with 22 bases left in between. This chain's CDR3 is CASSLAINPQGPAETQYF. CDR3 in DNA: TGTGCCAGCAGCTTAGCCATTAACCCGCAGGGACCCGCGGAGACCCAGTACTTC.

The rearrangement joins TRBV5-4 to TRBJ2-7; D unresolved. Germline V CDR1 and CDR2: SGHNT, YYREEE (reference sequence). This CDR3 has 11 amino acids. Trimming stripped 2 bases from V and 5 bases from J, with 5 bases between. CDR3 nucleotide sequence: TGTGCCAGCAGCTTCGTTAACGAGCAGTACTTC. Amino acid sequence: CASSFVNEQYF.

This clone appeared once. CDR3 coding DNA: TGTGCCACGACACCCCGACAGGGTGGGTGCACCTTC. Translation gives CATTPRQGGCTF. The chain carries TRBV3-1 (or the pseudogene TRBV3-2) and TRBJ1-2; 7 bases match TRBD1. Germline lookup yields CDR1 LGHDT and CDR2 YNNKEL (reference sequence). The CDR3 is made up of 12 amino acids. The ends lost 10 bases at V and 13 bases at J; junction bases unmatched: 15.

The chain joins TRBV24-1 to TRBJ2-7, with unresolved D. This CDR3 is 12 amino acids long. Trimming took 5 bases from V and 2 from J, leaving 6 bases between them. Germline-derived CDR1 and CDR2 are KGHDR and SFDVKD. The CDR3 loop is CATSGTTYEQYF. CDR3 nucleotide sequence: TGTGCCACCAGTGGTACGACCTACGAGCAGTACTTC.

This chain joins TRBV19 and TRBJ1-1, with D possibly matching TRBD1 (5 bases). V dropped 5 bases and J dropped 3 bases, with 10 bases sitting between them. Germline loops: CDR1 LNHDA, CDR2 SQIVND (reference sequence). The CDR3 covers 13 residues. CDR3 loop: CASSLGVYTEAFF. In DNA form, the CDR3 reads TGTGCCAGTAGTTTGGGGGTGTACACTGAAGCTTTCTTT.

The chain uses TRBV3-1 (or the pseudogene TRBV3-2) and TRBJ2-1; D is unresolved. The length of the CDR3 is 12 residues. CDR1 is LGHDT and CDR2 is YNNKEL in the germline V gene (reference sequence). Deletions cut 1 base from V and 10 bases from J, with 8 bases between. CDR3 nucleotide sequence: TGTGCCAGCAGCCAAGTTCTTGGCGAGCAGTTCTTC. Translation: CASSQVLGEQFF.

The chain recombines TRBV27 with TRBJ1-1; D is ambiguous. The CDR3 is made up of 14 amino acids. CDR1 and CDR2 (germline): MNHEY, SMNVEV (reference sequence). V lost 0 bases to trimming and J lost 8 bases, with 13 bases between them. In DNA form, the CDR3 reads TGTGCCAGCAGTTTATCTGGTGTCACAGTGGAAGCTTTCTTT. Its protein product is CASSLSGVTVEAFF.

In its sample, this clone was seen once. The chain combines TRBV5-6 with TRBJ2-2; tentatively, D is TRBD1 or TRBD2 (6 bases each). V shed 1 base and J shed 4 bases, with 14 bases lying between them. This CDR3 has 16 residues. Germline V gives CDR1 SGHDT, CDR2 YYEEEE. CDR3 sequence: CASSLSGGPSTGELFF. For the CDR3, the DNA is TGTGCCAGCAGCTTGTCCGGGGGCCCTAGCACCGGGGAGCTGTTTTTT. Full variable domain (missing parts from reference TRBV5-6 and TRBJ2-2): DAGVTQSPTHLIKTRGQQVTLRCSPKSGHDTVSWYQQALGQGPQFIFQYYEEEERQRGNFPDRFSGHQFPNYSSELNVNALLLGDSALYLCASSLSGGPSTGELFFGEGSRLTVL.

The chain couples TRBV6-4 to TRBJ1-6; D perhaps matches TRBD1 (6 bases). The CDR3 runs 13 residues. The germline gives CDR1 MRHNA, CDR2 SNTAGT. The V and J ends lost 3 bases and 10 bases respectively, with 10 bases between them. CDR3 in amino acids: CASSETGTSPLHF. For the CDR3, the DNA is TGTGCCAGCAGTGAAACAGGGACCTCACCCCTCCACTTT.

The rearrangement uses TRBV18 and TRBJ2-5, with 12 bases aligning to TRBD2. The CDR3 is 14 amino acids. Germline trimming cut 6 bases from V and 5 bases from J; bases unmatched to any gene: 4. Germline CDR1 reads KGHSH; CDR2 reads LQKENI. CDR3 nucleotides: TGTGCCAGCTCCCCCACTAGCGGGAGGGAGACCCAGTACTTC. This sequence encodes CASSPTSGRETQYF. The entire variable domain, with the rest obtained from reference TRBV18 and TRBJ2-5, is as follows: NAGVMQNPRHLVRRRGQEARLRCSPMKGHSHVYWYRQLPEEGLKFMVYLQKENIIDESGMPKERFSAEFPKEGPSILRIQQVVRGDSAAYFCASSPTSGRETQYFGPGTRLLVL.

The gene calls are TRBV6-4 and TRBJ2-6; D is undetermined. The CDR3 extends over 14 amino acids. The germline gives CDR1 MRHNA, CDR2 SNTAGT. The V and J ends lost 2 bases and 0 bases respectively, with 2 bases between them. CDR3: CASSDISGANVLTF. CDR3 sequence (DNA): TGTGCCAGCAGTGACATCTCTGGGGCCAACGTCCTGACTTTC.

The chain uses TRBV3-1 (or the pseudogene TRBV3-2) and TRBJ1-1; no clear D gene. The CDR3 has 13 amino acids. Germline lookup yields CDR1 LGHDT and CDR2 YNNKEL (reference sequence). V was clipped by 4 bases and J by 6 bases, with 12 bases between them. The DNA for the CDR3 is TGTGCCAGCAGCCCGCCCTTAAGATCTGAAGCTTTCTTT. Its translation: CASSPPLRSEAFF.

This sequence joins TRBV14 and TRBJ2-5, with D uncertain. Per the germline V gene, CDR1 is SGHDN and CDR2 is FVKESK. The CDR3 runs 13 residues. V was cut by 0 bases and J by 5 bases, with 7 bases left in between. Here the CDR3 DNA reads TGTGCCAGCAGCCAAGACACAGCGGAGACCCAGTACTTC. This gives the protein CASSQDTAETQYF.

The chain couples TRBV11-3 to TRBJ2-7; no clear D gene. This CDR3 is built from 14 residues. Germline V CDR1 and CDR2: SGHNT, YENEEA. Trimming stripped 0 bases from V and 1 base from J, with 7 bases between. CDR3 bases: TGTGCCAGCAGCTTAGAATTCGGGTCCTACGAGCAGTACTTC. This translates into CASSLEFGSYEQYF.

V is TRBV5-4 and J is TRBJ1-1; D perhaps matches TRBD1 (5 bases). The V end was cut by 2 bases, the J end by 7 bases, with 12 bases between. CDR1 is SGHNT, CDR2 YYREEE, per germline (reference sequence). The CDR3 consists of 13 residues. The CDR3 bases are TGTGCCAGCAGCTTTAGGGGTAGGGATGAAGCTTTCTTT. Its protein product is CASSFRGRDEAFF.

V and J are TRBV14 and TRBJ2-7; D is ambiguous. V lost 2 bases, J lost 4 bases, and 9 bases lay in between. CDR3 length equals 13 residues. Germline values: CDR1 SGHDN, CDR2 FVKESK. The CDR3 is CASSQLERYEQYF. The DNA of the CDR3 is TGTGCCAGCAGCCAATTAGAAAGATACGAGCAGTACTTC.

A single count supports this clone. The chain has TRBV11-1 and TRBJ1-1; D not certain. In germline, CDR1 is SGHAT, CDR2 FQDESV (reference sequence). The CDR3 is made up of 15 amino acids. V was pared by 0 bases and J by 5 bases, with 13 bases between. The CDR3 nucleotides read TGTGCCAGCAGCTTAGCGCTGTCGGGGAGGACTGAAGCTTTCTTT. It yields the protein CASSLALSGRTEAFF. Full variable domain (remainder filled in from reference TRBV11-1 and TRBJ1-1): EAEVAQSPRYKITEKSQAVAFWCDPISGHATLYWYRQILGQGPELLVQFQDESVVDDSQLPKDRFSAERLKGVDSTLKIQPAELGDSAMYLCASSLALSGRTEAFFGQGTRLTVV.

The V and J genes are TRBV3-1 (or the pseudogene TRBV3-2) and TRBJ2-1, with no clear D. Per the germline V gene, CDR1 is LGHDT and CDR2 is YNNKEL (reference sequence). V lost 3 bases, J lost 5 bases, and 8 bases lay in between. The CDR3 sequence is 13 residues long. The CDR3 is CASSHAEHNEQFF. The CDR3 DNA reads as TGTGCCAGCAGCCACGCGGAGCACAATGAGCAGTTCTTC.

The chain carries TRBV18 and TRBJ2-7, with D perhaps TRBD2 (5 bases). Germline V gives CDR1 KGHSH, CDR2 LQKENI. The ends were cut back, 2 bases at V and 3 bases at J, with 14 bases in the middle. This CDR3 is built from 15 residues. CDR3 bases: TGTGCCAGCTCACCAAAGACGGGAACGAACTACGAGCAGTACTTC. This sequence encodes CASSPKTGTNYEQYF.

The chain employs TRBV27 and TRBJ2-7; D gene uncertain. Trimming took off 1 base at V and 9 bases at J, with 16 bases between the two ends. Germline V lookup: CDR1 MNHEY, CDR2 SMNVEV (reference sequence). The CDR3 totals 14 residues. The DNA of the CDR3 is TGTGCCAGCAGTTTATTGGGATTATTTTCAGGGCAGTACTTC. Amino acid sequence: CASSLLGLFSGQYF.

The chain couples TRBV11-3 to TRBJ2-2; maybe TRBD1 (6 bases). V was shortened by 7 bases and J by 1 base, with 10 bases between the two germline ends. The CDR3 spans 14 residues. The germline CDR1 and CDR2 sequences are SGHNT and YENEEA. CDR3 protein: CASNKGENTGELFF. CDR3 nucleotides: TGTGCCAGCAACAAGGGGGAGAACACCGGGGAGCTGTTTTTT.

CDR3 in amino acids: CASSSVLGSPLHF. For the CDR3, the DNA is TGTGCCAGCAGTTCGGTCCTAGGGTCACCCCTCCACTTT. The chain links TRBV12-3 or TRBV12-4 to TRBJ1-6; D remains unclear. The CDR3 has 13 residues. V lost 4 bases and J 10 bases, leaving 11 bases between the germline ends.